The 2 T cell receptor beta chains listed next were all sequenced from one sample in a study of shared clonotypes between healthy human individuals. As defined, naive CD8 cells were CD45RO-negative and positively selected for CCR7, with terminally differentiated effector memory CD45RA+ cells excluded. Sequenced by immunoSEQ multiplex PCR; TCRdb stores in-frame clones only, minus some. The sample shows more than 2 million clones, just under 95% of them seen only once. What was sequenced was naive CD8+ T cells sorted from blood. The origin of the receptors is a man between 18 and 35 years old in good health.

Note on this clone: The sample contains more than one DNA sequence encoding this CDR3. This chain connects TRBV7-9 to TRBJ1-6; D might be TRBD1 (5 bases). The V and J ends lost 5 bases and 4 bases respectively, with 9 bases between them. Germline V gene lookup returns CDR1 SEHNR and CDR2 FQNEAQ (reference sequence). The CDR3 is made up of 14 amino acids. CDR3 DNA: TGTGCCAGCAGCCCAGACAGATATAATTCACCCCTCCACTTT. It yields the protein CASSPDRYNSPLHF. Full variable domain (rest looked up from reference TRBV7-9 and TRBJ1-6): DTGVSQNPRHKITKRGQNVTFRCDPISEHNRLYWYRQTLGQGPEFLTYFQNEAQLEKSRLLSDRFSAERPKGSFSTLEIQRTEQGDSAMYLCASSPDRYNSPLHFGNGTRLTVT.

As to this clone: Other DNA sequences in the same sample also yield this CDR3. The chain is built from TRBV5-1 and TRBJ2-7; D gene unclear. V lost 0 bases and J 4 bases, leaving 11 bases between the germline ends. The germline V gene has CDR1 SGHRS and CDR2 YFSETQ. This CDR3 has 14 amino acids. CDR3 sequence reads: CASSLAPGAYEQYF. The CDR3 bases are TGCGCCAGCAGCTTGGCCCCCGGTGCTTACGAGCAGTACTTC.